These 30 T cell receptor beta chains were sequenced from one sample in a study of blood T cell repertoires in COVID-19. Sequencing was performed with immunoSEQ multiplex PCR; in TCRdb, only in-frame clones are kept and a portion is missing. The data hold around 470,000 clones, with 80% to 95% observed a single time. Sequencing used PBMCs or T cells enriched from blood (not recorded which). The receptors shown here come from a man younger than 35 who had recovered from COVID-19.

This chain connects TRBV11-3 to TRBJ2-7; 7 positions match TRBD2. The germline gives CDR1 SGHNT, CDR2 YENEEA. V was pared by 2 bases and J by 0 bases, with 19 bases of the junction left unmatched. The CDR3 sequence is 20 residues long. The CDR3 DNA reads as TGTGCCAGCAGCTTACAACACACCCGGGCTAGCGGACCTAGCTCCTACGAGCAGTACTTC. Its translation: CASSLQHTRASGPSSYEQYF.

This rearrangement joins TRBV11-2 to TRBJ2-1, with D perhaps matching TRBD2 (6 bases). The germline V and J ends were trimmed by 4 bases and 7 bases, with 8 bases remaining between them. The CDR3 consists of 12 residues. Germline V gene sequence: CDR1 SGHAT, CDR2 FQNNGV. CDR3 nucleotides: TGTGCCAGCAGCTCCGGACTAAATGAGCAGTTCTTC. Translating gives CASSSGLNEQFF.

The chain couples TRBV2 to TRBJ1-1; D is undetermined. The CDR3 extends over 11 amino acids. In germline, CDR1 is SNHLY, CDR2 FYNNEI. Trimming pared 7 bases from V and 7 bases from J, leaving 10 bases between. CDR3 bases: TGTGCCAGCATTATGACTGGTGAAGCTTTCTTT. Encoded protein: CASIMTGEAFF. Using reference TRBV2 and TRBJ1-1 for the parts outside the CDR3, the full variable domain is EPEVTQTPSHQVTQMGQEVILRCVPISNHLYFYWYRQILGQKVEFLVSFYNNEISEKSEIFDDQFSVERPDGSNFTLKIRSTKLEDSAMYFCASIMTGEAFFGQGTRLTVV.

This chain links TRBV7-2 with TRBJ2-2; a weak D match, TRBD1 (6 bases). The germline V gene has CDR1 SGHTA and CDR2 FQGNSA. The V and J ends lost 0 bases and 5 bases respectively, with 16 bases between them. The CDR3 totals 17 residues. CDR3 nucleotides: TGTGCCAGCAGCTTAGCGTCTGCAGGGGCCGCGACCGGGGAGCTGTTTTTT. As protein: CASSLASAGAATGELFF.

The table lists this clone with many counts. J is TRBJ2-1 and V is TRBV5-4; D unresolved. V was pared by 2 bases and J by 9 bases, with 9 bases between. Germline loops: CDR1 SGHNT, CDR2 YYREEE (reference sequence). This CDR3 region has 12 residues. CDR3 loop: CASSFGSGEQFF. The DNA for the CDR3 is TGTGCCAGCAGCTTCGGGTCCGGTGAGCAGTTCTTC.

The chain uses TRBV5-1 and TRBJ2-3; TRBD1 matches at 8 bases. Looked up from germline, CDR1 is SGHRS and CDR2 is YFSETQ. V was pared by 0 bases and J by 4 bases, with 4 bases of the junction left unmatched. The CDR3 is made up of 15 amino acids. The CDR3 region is CASSLVRGPADTQYF. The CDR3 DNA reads TGCGCCAGCAGCTTGGTCAGGGGGCCGGCAGATACGCAGTATTTT.

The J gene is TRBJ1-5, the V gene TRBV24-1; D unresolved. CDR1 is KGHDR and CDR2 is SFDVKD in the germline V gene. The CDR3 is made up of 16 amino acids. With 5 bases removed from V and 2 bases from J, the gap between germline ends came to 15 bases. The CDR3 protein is CATSVRRRVRNQPQHF. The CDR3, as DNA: TGTGCCACCAGTGTCCGTCGGAGGGTACGCAATCAGCCCCAGCATTTT.

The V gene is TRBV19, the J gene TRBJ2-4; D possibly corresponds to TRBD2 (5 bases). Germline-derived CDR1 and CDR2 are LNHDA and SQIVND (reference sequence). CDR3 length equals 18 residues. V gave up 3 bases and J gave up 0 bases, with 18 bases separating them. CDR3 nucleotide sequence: TGTGCCAGTAGTATGCTTGGCGGGTTCGATCTAGCCAAAAACATTCAGTACTTC. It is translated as CASSMLGGFDLAKNIQYF.

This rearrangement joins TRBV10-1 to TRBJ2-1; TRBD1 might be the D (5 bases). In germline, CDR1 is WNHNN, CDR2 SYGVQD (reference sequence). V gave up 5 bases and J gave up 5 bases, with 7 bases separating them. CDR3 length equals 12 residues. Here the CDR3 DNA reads TGCGCCAGCAGTCGACAGAACAATGAGCAGTTCTTC. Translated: CASSRQNNEQFF.

In DNA form, the CDR3 reads TGTGCCAGCAGTCGAGGAGGGGAGACTGAAGCTTTCTTT. Translating gives CASSRGGETEAFF. This chain connects TRBV6-4 to TRBJ1-1, with D perhaps matching TRBD1 (5 bases). From germline, CDR1 is MRHNA and CDR2 SNTAGT. The CDR3 runs 13 residues. V lost 5 bases and J lost 5, with 12 bases in between.

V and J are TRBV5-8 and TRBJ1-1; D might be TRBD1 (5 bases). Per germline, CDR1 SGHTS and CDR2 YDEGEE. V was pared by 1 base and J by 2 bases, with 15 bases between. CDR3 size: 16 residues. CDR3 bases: TGTGCCAGCAGCTTGACCTGGACAACTCGCAACACTGAAGCTTTCTTT. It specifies CASSLTWTTRNTEAFF. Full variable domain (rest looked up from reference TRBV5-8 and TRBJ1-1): EAGVTQSPTHLIKTRGQQATLRCSPISGHTSVYWYQQALGLGLQFLLWYDEGEERNRGNFPPRFSGRQFPNYSSELNVNALELEDSALYLCASSLTWTTRNTEAFFGQGTRLTVV.

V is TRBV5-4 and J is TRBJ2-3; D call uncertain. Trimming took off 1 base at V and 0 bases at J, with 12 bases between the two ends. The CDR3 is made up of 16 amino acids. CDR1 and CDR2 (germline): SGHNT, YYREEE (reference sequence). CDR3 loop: CASSLYTPESTDTQYF. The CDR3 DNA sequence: TGTGCCAGCAGCTTGTATACTCCGGAGAGCACAGATACGCAGTATTTT.

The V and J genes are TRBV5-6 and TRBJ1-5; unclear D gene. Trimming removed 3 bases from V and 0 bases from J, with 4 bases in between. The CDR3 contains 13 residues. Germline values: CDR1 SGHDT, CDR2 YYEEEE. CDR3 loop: CASSSYSNQPQHF. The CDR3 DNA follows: TGTGCCAGCAGCTCCTATAGCAATCAGCCCCAGCATTTT.

CDR3 in amino acids: CASSLRAGLSEAFF. The CDR3 DNA follows: TGTGCCAGCAGTTTAAGGGCAGGACTATCTGAAGCTTTCTTT. This chain connects TRBV27 to TRBJ1-1; D gene ambiguous. Trimming cost V 2 bases and J 6 bases, with 13 bases left between them. The CDR3 is 14 residues long. Germline CDR1 and CDR2: MNHEY and SMNVEV (reference sequence).

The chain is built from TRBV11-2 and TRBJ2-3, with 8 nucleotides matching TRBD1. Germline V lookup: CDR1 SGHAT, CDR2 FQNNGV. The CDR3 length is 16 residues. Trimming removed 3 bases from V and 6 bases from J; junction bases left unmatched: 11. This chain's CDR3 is CASSFLKDRARDTQYF. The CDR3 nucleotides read TGTGCCAGCAGCTTTCTAAAGGACAGGGCCAGGGATACGCAGTATTTT.

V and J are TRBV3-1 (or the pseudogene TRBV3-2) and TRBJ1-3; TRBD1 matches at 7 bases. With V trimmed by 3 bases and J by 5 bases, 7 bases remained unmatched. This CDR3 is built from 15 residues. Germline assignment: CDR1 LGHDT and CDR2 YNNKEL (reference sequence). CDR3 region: CASSHTGQQRNTIYF. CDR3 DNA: TGTGCCAGCAGCCACACGGGACAGCAAAGAAACACCATATATTTT.

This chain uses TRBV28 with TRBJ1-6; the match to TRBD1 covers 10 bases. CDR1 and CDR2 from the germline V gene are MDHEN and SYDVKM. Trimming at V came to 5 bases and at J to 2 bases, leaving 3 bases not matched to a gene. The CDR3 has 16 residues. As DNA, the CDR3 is TGTGCCAGCAGTCCCGGACAGGGGGCCTATAATTCACCCCTCCACTTT. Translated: CASSPGQGAYNSPLHF.

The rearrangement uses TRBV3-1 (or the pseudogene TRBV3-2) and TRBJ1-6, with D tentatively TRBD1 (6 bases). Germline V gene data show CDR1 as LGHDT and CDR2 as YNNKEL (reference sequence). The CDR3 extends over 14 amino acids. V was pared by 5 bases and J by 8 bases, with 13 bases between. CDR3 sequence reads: CASSYRVGDSPLHF. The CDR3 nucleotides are TGTGCCAGCAGCTACAGGGTTGGCGATTCACCCCTCCACTTT.

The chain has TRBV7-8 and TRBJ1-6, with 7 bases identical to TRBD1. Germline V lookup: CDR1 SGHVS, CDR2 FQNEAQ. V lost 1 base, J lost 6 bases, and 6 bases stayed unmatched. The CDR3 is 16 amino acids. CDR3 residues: CASSLGRGLRNSPLHF. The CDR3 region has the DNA TGTGCCAGCAGCTTAGGGAGGGGGCTGCGTAATTCACCCCTCCACTTT.

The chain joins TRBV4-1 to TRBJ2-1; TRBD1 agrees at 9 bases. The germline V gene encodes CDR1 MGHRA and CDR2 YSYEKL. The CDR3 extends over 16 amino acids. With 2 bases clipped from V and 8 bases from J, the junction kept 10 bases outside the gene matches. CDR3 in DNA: TGCGCCAGCAGCCAAAACCCGGGACAGGGTGTCGATGAGCAGTTCTTC. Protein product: CASSQNPGQGVDEQFF.

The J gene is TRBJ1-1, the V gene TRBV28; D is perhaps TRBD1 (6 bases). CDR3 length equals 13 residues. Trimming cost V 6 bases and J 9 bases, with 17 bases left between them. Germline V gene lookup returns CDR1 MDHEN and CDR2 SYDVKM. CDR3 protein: CASSLRDNWKAFF. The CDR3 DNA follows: TGTGCCAGCAGCTTAAGGGACAATTGGAAAGCTTTCTTT.

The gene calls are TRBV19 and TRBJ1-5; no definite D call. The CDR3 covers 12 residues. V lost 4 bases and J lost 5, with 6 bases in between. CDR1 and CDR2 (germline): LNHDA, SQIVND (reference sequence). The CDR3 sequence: CASSRRHQPQHF. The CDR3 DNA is TGTGCCAGTAGTAGGCGGCATCAGCCCCAGCATTTT.

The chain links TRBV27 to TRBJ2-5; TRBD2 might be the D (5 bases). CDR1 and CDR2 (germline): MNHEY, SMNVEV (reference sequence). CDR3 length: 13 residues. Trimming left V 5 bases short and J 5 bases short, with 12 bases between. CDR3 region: CASSLRTGETQYF. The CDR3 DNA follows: TGTGCCAGCAGTCTCCGGACTGGGGAGACCCAGTACTTC.

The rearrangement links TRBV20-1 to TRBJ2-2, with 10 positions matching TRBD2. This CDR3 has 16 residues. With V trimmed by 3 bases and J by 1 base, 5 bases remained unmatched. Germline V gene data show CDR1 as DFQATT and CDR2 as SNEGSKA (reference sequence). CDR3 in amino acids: CSASPRTSGNTGELFF. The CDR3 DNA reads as TGCAGTGCTAGTCCCAGGACTAGCGGGAACACCGGGGAGCTGTTTTTT.

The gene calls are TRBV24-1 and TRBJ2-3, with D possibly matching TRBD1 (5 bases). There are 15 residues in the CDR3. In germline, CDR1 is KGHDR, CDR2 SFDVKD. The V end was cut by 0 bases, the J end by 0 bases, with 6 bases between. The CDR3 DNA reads TGTGCCACCAGTGATTTGGACAGCAGCACAGATACGCAGTATTTT. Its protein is CATSDLDSSTDTQYF.

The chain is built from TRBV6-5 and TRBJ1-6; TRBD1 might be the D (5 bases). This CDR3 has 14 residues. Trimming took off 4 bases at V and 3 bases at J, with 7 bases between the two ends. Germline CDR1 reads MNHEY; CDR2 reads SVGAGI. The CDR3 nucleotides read TGTGCCAGCAGTTTAACAGGCTATAATTCACCCCTCCACTTT. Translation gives CASSLTGYNSPLHF.

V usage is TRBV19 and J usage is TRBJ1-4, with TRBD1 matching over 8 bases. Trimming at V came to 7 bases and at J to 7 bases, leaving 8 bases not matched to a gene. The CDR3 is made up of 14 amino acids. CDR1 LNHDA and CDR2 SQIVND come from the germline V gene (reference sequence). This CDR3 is CASINRGESEKLFF. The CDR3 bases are TGTGCCAGTATTAACAGGGGGGAAAGTGAAAAACTGTTTTTT.

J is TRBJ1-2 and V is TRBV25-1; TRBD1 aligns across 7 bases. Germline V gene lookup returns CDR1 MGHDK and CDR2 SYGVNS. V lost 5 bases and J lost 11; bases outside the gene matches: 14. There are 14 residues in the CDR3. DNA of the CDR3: TGTGCCAGCAGTCCAAACCACGGACAGGTAACATACACCTTC. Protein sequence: CASSPNHGQVTYTF.

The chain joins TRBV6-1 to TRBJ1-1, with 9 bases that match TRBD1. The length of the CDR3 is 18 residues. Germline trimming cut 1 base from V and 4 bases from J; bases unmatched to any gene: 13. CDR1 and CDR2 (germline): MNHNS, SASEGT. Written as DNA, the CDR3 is TGTGCCAGCAGTGAAGATGGGTGGGACAGGGTCAGGGGCACTGAAGCTTTCTTT. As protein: CASSEDGWDRVRGTEAFF.

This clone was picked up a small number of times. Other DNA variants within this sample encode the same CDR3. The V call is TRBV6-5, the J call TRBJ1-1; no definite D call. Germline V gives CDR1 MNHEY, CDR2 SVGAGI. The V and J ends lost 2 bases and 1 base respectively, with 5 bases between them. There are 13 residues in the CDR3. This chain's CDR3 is CASSYGQNTEAFF. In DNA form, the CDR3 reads TGTGCCAGCAGTTACGGGCAGAACACTGAAGCTTTCTTT.